This entry lists 7 T cell receptor beta chains sequenced from one sample in a study of neurological immune-mediated disorders. Time point noted: longitudinal time-point 1 (baseline). TCRdb re-called the 5' RACE reads through MiXCR, storing one row per CDR3 protein. The sample lists some 38,000 distinct CDR3 sequences, under 4% occurring once. The sequencing sample was made of PBMCs. The receptors were gathered from a woman aged 55-75 years with multiple sclerosis.

This clonotype was recorded at least ten times. The rearrangement joins TRBV10-3 to TRBJ2-1; D possibly corresponds to TRBD2 (5 bases). The ends were cut back, 6 bases at V and 0 bases at J, with 15 bases in the middle. CDR1 ENHRY and CDR2 SYGVKD come from the germline V gene. The CDR3 runs to 16 residues. Here the CDR3 reads CAISDFQRSSYNEQFF. The CDR3 DNA is TGTGCCATCAGCGACTTTCAGCGGTCCTCCTACAATGAGCAGTTCTTC.

This clonotype was detected many times. V gene TRBV11-2 combines with J gene TRBJ1-5; D is undetermined. This CDR3 has 14 amino acids. V lost 0 bases and J 3 bases, leaving 6 bases between the germline ends. Germline V gives CDR1 SGHAT, CDR2 FQNNGV. The DNA of the CDR3 is TGTGCCAGCAGCTTAGACATTTTCAATCAGCCCCAGCATTTT. Amino acids: CASSLDIFNQPQHF.

This clonotype was counted ten times or more. The chain carries TRBV19 and TRBJ1-2; D may be TRBD1 (6 bases). Germline V gene sequence: CDR1 LNHDA, CDR2 SQIVND (reference sequence). Trimming left V 11 bases short and J 4 bases short, with 14 bases between. The CDR3 totals 12 residues. The CDR3 reads CASGAATYGYTF. The DNA for the CDR3 is TGTGCCTCGGGGGCGGCTACCTATGGCTACACCTTC.

This clonotype showed up many times. The rearrangement joins TRBV11-2 to TRBJ2-3, with 9 nucleotides matching TRBD2. The trim removed 6 bases at V and 2 bases at J, leaving 6 bases unmatched. The CDR3 runs 15 residues. The V gene's germline CDR1 is SGHAT and CDR2 FQNNGV. CDR3 protein: CASSTIAGATDTQYF. The CDR3 DNA sequence: TGTGCCAGCAGTACCATAGCGGGGGCCACAGATACGCAGTATTTT.

This clonotype was counted ten times or more. The CDR3 reads CASSQGPSSTEAFF. Here the CDR3 DNA reads TGCGCCAGCAGCCAGGGACCCTCGTCCACTGAAGCTTTCTTT. The chain has TRBV5-1 and TRBJ1-1; D possibly corresponds to TRBD1 (5 bases). The V gene's germline CDR1 is SGHRS and CDR2 YFSETQ. The CDR3 is made up of 14 amino acids. V shed 4 bases and J shed 4 bases, with 14 bases lying between them.

In its sample, this clonotype was seen many times. This sequence joins TRBV20-1 and TRBJ1-1; no clear D. Germline CDR1 reads DFQATT; CDR2 reads SNEGSKA (reference sequence). This CDR3 is 12 amino acids long. V was pared by 0 bases and J by 6 bases, with 8 bases between. The DNA for the CDR3 is TGCAGTGCTAGAGATCGGTGGGCTGAAGCTTTCTTT. Translated: CSARDRWAEAFF.

This clonotype has ten or more counts. The chain links TRBV20-1 to TRBJ1-2; D is perhaps TRBD1 (6 bases). The CDR3 loop spans 16 amino acids. Looked up from germline, CDR1 is DFQATT and CDR2 is SNEGSKA (reference sequence). The V and J ends lost 1 base and 4 bases respectively, with 19 bases between them. The CDR3 sequence is CSARGSQGRESYGYTF. The CDR3 DNA follows: TGCAGTGCTAGAGGATCCCAGGGGAGAGAATCCTATGGCTACACCTTC.